The TCR beta chain under discussion was sequenced for a study of blood T cell repertoires in COVID-19. The assay was immunoSEQ multiplex PCR, and TCRdb's table has in-frame clones only and misses some. The sample contains fewer than 350,000 clones, roughly 90% of which appear only once. CDR3 length: 16 residues. CDR1 SGHVS and CDR2 FNYEAQ come from the germline V gene. Cohort 3 donors counted as recovered after two negative PCRs, clearance, or resolved symptoms. The rearrangement joins TRBV7-6 to TRBJ2-7, with 9 nucleotides matching TRBD1. The sequencing input was PBMCs or T cells enriched from blood (not recorded which). This clonotype originated in a man aged 55 to 70 who had recovered from COVID-19. CDR3 residues: CASGDNRGPTSYEQYF. CDR3 in DNA: TGTGCGAGTGGGGATAACAGGGGGCCTACCTCCTACGAGCAGTACTTC.